Below, 19 T cell receptor beta chains from the same sample are listed, as sequenced in a study of blood T cell repertoires in COVID-19. Clones were sequenced by immunoSEQ multiplex PCR, and TCRdb holds only the in-frame ones, with some missing. The table lists 65,000 to 85,000 clones, 70% to 90% of them singletons. The sequenced material came from peripheral blood. These receptors were obtained from a man older than 75 with COVID-19, enrolled during active disease.

The rearrangement uses TRBV18 and TRBJ2-1; 14 positions match TRBD2. V lost 2 bases, J lost 1 base, and 4 bases stayed unmatched. The germline V gene encodes CDR1 KGHSH and CDR2 LQKENI. The CDR3 consists of 18 residues. The CDR3 sequence: CASSPIRTSGGSYNEQFF. In DNA form, the CDR3 reads TGTGCCAGCTCACCAATTAGGACTAGCGGGGGGTCCTACAATGAGCAGTTCTTC.

The sample holds a few counts of this clone. The V call is TRBV4-2, the J call TRBJ1-5; the D is unclear. The CDR3 runs to 15 residues. Trimming took off 4 bases at V and 5 bases at J, with 15 bases between the two ends. The germline CDR1 and CDR2 sequences are LGHNA and YNFKEQ. CDR3 residues: CASSPYAGMDQPQHF. The DNA of the CDR3 is TGTGCCAGCAGCCCCTACGCGGGGATGGATCAGCCCCAGCATTTT.

This sequence joins TRBV18 and TRBJ2-5; D unresolved. The CDR3 runs to 15 residues. Trimming left V 0 bases short and J 5 bases short, with 13 bases between. Germline V lookup: CDR1 KGHSH, CDR2 LQKENI. The CDR3 region is CASSPPGSVRETQYF. CDR3 nucleotide sequence: TGTGCCAGCTCACCACCTGGGTCAGTGAGGGAGACCCAGTACTTC. The full variable domain, rest sourced from reference TRBV18 and TRBJ2-5, is NAGVMQNPRHLVRRRGQEARLRCSPMKGHSHVYWYRQLPEEGLKFMVYLQKENIIDESGMPKERFSAEFPKEGPSILRIQQVVRGDSAAYFCASSPPGSVRETQYFGPGTRLLVL.

This chain joins TRBV2 and TRBJ1-2, with D unclear. Per the germline V gene, CDR1 is SNHLY and CDR2 is FYNNEI. The V and J ends lost 4 bases and 0 bases respectively, with 6 bases between them. CDR3 length: 13 amino acids. CDR3 coding DNA: TGTGCCAGCAGTGTCGACACTAACTATGGCTACACCTTC. It is translated as CASSVDTNYGYTF.

This chain connects TRBV27 to TRBJ2-3; no firm D call. Germline V gene lookup returns CDR1 MNHEY and CDR2 SMNVEV (reference sequence). This CDR3 is built from 15 residues. V was cut by 2 bases and J by 2 bases, with 11 bases left in between. The DNA for the CDR3 is TGTGCCAGCAGTTTAAACTCCGGTCTCACAGATACGCAGTATTTT. As protein: CASSLNSGLTDTQYF.

The chain links TRBV6-5 to TRBJ2-5; 9 bases line up with TRBD1. Germline V gene lookup returns CDR1 MNHEY and CDR2 SVGAGI. This CDR3 region has 13 residues. V shed 7 bases and J 5 bases; nucleotides not matched to a gene: 5. The CDR3 is CASNQDRGETQYF. The DNA for the CDR3 is TGTGCCAGCAACCAGGACAGGGGCGAGACCCAGTACTTC.

The chain combines TRBV5-1 with TRBJ1-2; possible D gene TRBD1, 6 bases. CDR1 and CDR2 (germline): SGHRS, YFSETQ. The CDR3 sequence is 13 residues long. Trimming cost V 4 bases and J 3 bases, with 10 bases left between them. The CDR3 DNA sequence: TGCGCCAGCAGCGTGGACAGTGACTATGGCTACACCTTC. Its translation: CASSVDSDYGYTF.

V is TRBV4-1 and J is TRBJ2-3, with a possible D match to TRBD1 (5 bases). The V and J ends lost 5 bases and 5 bases respectively, with 11 bases between them. CDR1 MGHRA and CDR2 YSYEKL come from the germline V gene. The CDR3 is 13 residues long. CDR3 sequence (DNA): TGCGCCAGCAGCTTCGAAGGGGAAGATACGCAGTATTTT. Its translation is CASSFEGEDTQYF.

The V call is TRBV14, the J call TRBJ1-2; maybe TRBD1 (6 bases). V dropped 1 base and J dropped 6 bases, with 12 bases sitting between them. The CDR3 is made up of 14 amino acids. Looked up from germline, CDR1 is SGHDN and CDR2 is FVKESK. The CDR3 here is CASSQANRVHGYTF. The CDR3, as DNA: TGTGCCAGCAGCCAAGCCAACAGGGTGCATGGCTACACCTTC. The entire variable domain, with the rest obtained from reference TRBV14 and TRBJ1-2, is as follows: EAGVTQFPSHSVIEKGQTVTLRCDPISGHDNLYWYRRVMGKEIKFLLHFVKESKQDESGMPNNRFLAERTGGTYSTLKVQPAELEDSGVYFCASSQANRVHGYTFGSGTRLTVV.

This chain links TRBV10-3 with TRBJ1-1; the match to TRBD1 covers 7 bases. J gave up 3 bases and V 7 bases, and 8 bases lay outside the gene matches. Germline V gene lookup returns CDR1 ENHRY and CDR2 SYGVKD. The CDR3 spans 14 residues. CDR3 loop: CAITTGLRDTEAFF. The CDR3, as DNA: TGTGCCATCACGACAGGGTTAAGGGACACTGAAGCTTTCTTT.

V gene TRBV9 combines with J gene TRBJ2-5, with D unclear. CDR1 SGDLS and CDR2 YYNGEE come from the germline V gene. V gave up 0 bases and J gave up 0 bases, with 6 bases separating them. The CDR3 has 14 residues. DNA of the CDR3: TGTGCCAGCAGCGTAGACACGTACCAAGAGACCCAGTACTTC. This encodes CASSVDTYQETQYF.

The chain couples TRBV25-1 to TRBJ2-5, with 8 bases identical to TRBD2. Germline V gene data show CDR1 as MGHDK and CDR2 as SYGVNS. The CDR3 loop spans 17 amino acids. The ends lost 1 base at V and 1 base at J; junction bases unmatched: 8. The CDR3 loop reads CASSEFLLAGSQETQYF. The CDR3 DNA reads TGTGCCAGCAGTGAATTTTTGCTAGCGGGCTCCCAAGAGACCCAGTACTTC.

V is TRBV6-5 and J is TRBJ2-7, with 8 positions matching TRBD1. Germline V lookup: CDR1 MNHEY, CDR2 SVGAGI. The CDR3 covers 15 residues. After removal of 6 bases from V and 1 base from J, the junction contained 8 bases not matched to a gene. CDR3 loop: CASSFGQGGSYEQYF. The DNA for the CDR3 is TGTGCCAGCAGCTTCGGACAGGGAGGATCCTACGAGCAGTACTTC.

This rearrangement joins TRBV24-1 to TRBJ2-1; maybe TRBD2 (6 bases). The length of the CDR3 is 14 residues. Germline loops: CDR1 KGHDR, CDR2 SFDVKD. Trimming left V 4 bases short and J 1 base short, with 7 bases between. CDR3: CATSEGGSYNEQFF. CDR3 DNA sequence: TGTGCCACCAGTGAGGGGGGATCCTACAATGAGCAGTTCTTC.

The V gene is TRBV5-5, the J gene TRBJ1-5; D perhaps matches TRBD1 (5 bases). Germline assignment: CDR1 SGHKS and CDR2 YYEKEE (reference sequence). The CDR3 is made up of 14 amino acids. V was pared by 1 base and J by 7 bases, with 12 bases between. DNA of the CDR3: TGTGCCAGCAGCTTGTGGGGGGTTGGCCAGCCCCAGCATTTT. Translated, it gives CASSLWGVGQPQHF. The full variable domain, its missing parts supplied by reference TRBV5-5 and TRBJ1-5, is DAGVTQSPTHLIKTRGQQVTLRCSPISGHKSVSWYQQVLGQGPQFIFQYYEKEERGRGNFPDRFSARQFPNYSSELNVNALLLGDSALYLCASSLWGVGQPQHFGDGTRLSIL.

The chain recombines TRBV6-2 or TRBV6-3 with TRBJ2-7; TRBD1 might be the D (6 bases). This CDR3 comprises 16 residues. Trimming removed 2 bases from V and 0 bases from J, with 14 bases in between. Germline V gene data show CDR1 as MNHEY and CDR2 as SVGEGT. CDR3 sequence reads: CASSYGSGHLSYEQYF. CDR3 in DNA: TGTGCCAGCAGTTACGGTTCGGGACACCTCTCCTACGAGCAGTACTTC.

This clone was found a few times. V usage is TRBV27 and J usage is TRBJ2-3; D gene ambiguous. The V end lost 5 bases, the J end lost 0 bases, and 9 bases lay between the germline ends. Germline lookup yields CDR1 MNHEY and CDR2 SMNVEV (reference sequence). CDR3 length: 14 amino acids. The CDR3 loop reads CASSGRRSTDTQYF. DNA of the CDR3: TGTGCCAGCAGTGGCAGGCGTAGCACAGATACGCAGTATTTT.

This clone was picked up one time. J is TRBJ1-2 and V is TRBV6-2 or TRBV6-3, with D hard to call. The length of the CDR3 is 14 residues. Germline-derived CDR1 and CDR2 are MNHEY and SVGEGT. Trimming pared 2 bases from V and 6 bases from J, leaving 13 bases between. CDR3 nucleotides: TGTGCCAGCAGTTACACGGCCCTCCAGGATGGCTACACCTTC. Protein: CASSYTALQDGYTF.

V and J are TRBV6-5 and TRBJ2-4; no definite D call. Germline V gene sequence: CDR1 MNHEY, CDR2 SVGAGI. Deletions cut 6 bases from V and 5 bases from J, with 14 bases between. This CDR3 has 14 residues. CDR3 residues: CASRPPTVQNIQYF. CDR3 bases: TGTGCCAGCAGACCCCCGACTGTCCAAAACATTCAGTACTTC.